What follows describes a single T cell receptor (beta chain). The data were obtained in a study of blood T cell repertoires in COVID-19. Study-level information: Both acute and convalescent COVID-19 samples were obtained from the United States, Italy and Spain. From T cells, B-cell-depleted T cells, or PBMCs came the material, which was cDNA or gDNA.

With 3 bases removed from V and 7 bases from J, the gap between germline ends came to 13 bases. Germline V gene sequence: CDR1 MDHEN, CDR2 SYDVKM. The CDR3 sequence is 15 residues long. In the original processing: Estimates of nucleated cell counts were drawn from the amplification of reference gene primers. Method: immunoSEQ multiplex PCR; TCRdb's copy keeps in-frame clones and lacks some. V and J calls and clone size are copied from that table; D and trimming were computed from the DNA. Among 100,000 to 150,000 clones listed, approximately 86% were seen once. The sequence was obtained from a human donor in a cohort sampled during active COVID-19. Sequenced sample: peripheral blood. The chain carries TRBV28 and TRBJ1-6; D is possibly TRBD1 (6 bases). The CDR3 loop is CASSFGRGGNSPLHF. CDR3 coding DNA: TGTGCCAGCAGTTTCGGCAGGGGTGGCAATTCACCCCTCCACTTT.